This TCR beta chain was recorded in a study of post-analysis software for immune sequencing data (dated by TCRdb to between 2014 and 2017). As for the study more broadly: The recorded disease courses included relapsing-remitting, secondary progressive and progressive-relapsing multiple sclerosis, and some patients had no subtype annotation. The patient repertoires were compared against around eleven previously published healthy control repertoires obtained from donors aged about 6 to 28 years. A subset of samples was prepared in parallel using single-end sample barcoding, then pooled and co-amplified after Illumina adapter ligation. Overall study results and their limits: Four or five TRBV segments, including TRBV5-6, TRBV5-1 and TRBV20-1, were significantly more frequent in patients than controls. The multiple sclerosis patient group was slightly younger than the control group. Normalized Chao1 diversity was significantly lower in multiple sclerosis patients than controls, suggesting substantial peripheral T-cell clonal expansion. Direct clustering with F measure showed strong co-clustering of samples prepared in the same batch, prompting a batch-effect correction.

To demonstrate the VDJtools post-analysis software, TCR beta repertoires were profiled from the peripheral blood of about 13 young patients with multiple sclerosis. The multiple sclerosis patients were children and adolescents between roughly 6 and 17 years of age. Taken from the germline V gene, the CDR1 and CDR2 loops are SGHVS and FQNEAQ. V is reduced by 5 bases and J by 4 bases, leaving a spacing of 14 bases between them. The CDR3 runs 14 amino acids, cysteine and phenylalanine included. Only the CDR3 portion is preserved as DNA: 42 bases, with reading frame beginning at the first base. In its sample, this clonotype was seen a few times. Its antigen specificity is not known. No base quality information exists; no much larger clone differs at one position. Receptor amplification or capture employed PCR. Instrument on record: Illumina HiSeq 2500. Unique molecular identifiers were incorporated into TCR beta cDNA libraries to reduce PCR and sequencing biases. Roughly 0.5 million cDNA molecules were obtained per 1 to 10 million input T cells, so each molecule approximated one T cell. The patient libraries were prepared and sequenced with the same protocol used for the earlier healthy control dataset. Samples belonging to the same batch were prepared together, multiplexed and sequenced on a shared HiSeq lane. The authors' pipeline ran thus. Raw barcoded reads were processed with MIGEC, and single-read molecular identifier groups were discarded before consensus assembly and CDR3 extraction. VDJtools was used for post-analysis of the clonotype tables, and diversity was normalized by down-sampling every dataset to the size of the smallest sample. In repertoire overlap clustering, CDR3 amino acid sequences, but not nucleotide sequences, were matched to correct batch-related cross-sample contamination. The raw public reads went through TCRdb reprocessing: fastp at Q25, MiXCR clone calling, in-frame beta chains kept. Identical CDR3 proteins give one entry, which carries the most common genes and DNA. TCRdb's processing, not the authors' own work, is the source of the V and J calls. The sample has 650,000 to 850,000 distinct CDR3 sequences on record, approximately 53% of them singletons. Clones ranked in the top ten supply approximately 4.2% of the sample.

The sequenced sample consisted of blood. This receptor was taken from a girl aged 10-17 years with multiple sclerosis. The chain employs TRBV7-8 and TRBJ2-5; the D gene remains uncertain. The CDR3: CASSLLGPSETQYF. The bases read TGTGCCAGCAGCCTCCTGGGTCCTTCAGAGACCCAGTACTTC.